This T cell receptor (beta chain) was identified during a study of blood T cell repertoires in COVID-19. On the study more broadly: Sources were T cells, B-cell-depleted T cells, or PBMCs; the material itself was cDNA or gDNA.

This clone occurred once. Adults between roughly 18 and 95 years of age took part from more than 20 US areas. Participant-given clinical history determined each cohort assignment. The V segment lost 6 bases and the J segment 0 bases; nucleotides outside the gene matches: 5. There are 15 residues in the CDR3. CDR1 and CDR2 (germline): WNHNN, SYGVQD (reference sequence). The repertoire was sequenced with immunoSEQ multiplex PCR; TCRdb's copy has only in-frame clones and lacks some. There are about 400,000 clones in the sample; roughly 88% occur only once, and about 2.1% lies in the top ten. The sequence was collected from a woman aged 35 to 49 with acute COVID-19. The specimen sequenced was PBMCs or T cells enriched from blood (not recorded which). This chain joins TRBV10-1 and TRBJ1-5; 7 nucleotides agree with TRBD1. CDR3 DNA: TGCGCCAGCAGCTACGGACAGGTTAGCAATCAGCCCCAGCATTTT. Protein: CASSYGQVSNQPQHF.